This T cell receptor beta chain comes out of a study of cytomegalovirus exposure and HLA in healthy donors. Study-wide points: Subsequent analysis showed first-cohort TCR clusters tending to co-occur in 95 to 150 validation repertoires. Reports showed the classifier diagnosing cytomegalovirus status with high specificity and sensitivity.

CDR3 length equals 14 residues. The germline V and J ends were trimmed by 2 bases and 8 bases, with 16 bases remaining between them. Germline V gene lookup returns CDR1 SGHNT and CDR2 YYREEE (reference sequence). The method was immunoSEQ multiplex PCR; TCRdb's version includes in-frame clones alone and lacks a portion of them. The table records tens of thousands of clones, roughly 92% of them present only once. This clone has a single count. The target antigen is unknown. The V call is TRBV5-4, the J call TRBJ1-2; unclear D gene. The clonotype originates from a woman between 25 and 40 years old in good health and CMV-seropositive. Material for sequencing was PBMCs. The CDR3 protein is CASSLKELSKGYTF. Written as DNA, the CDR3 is TGTGCCAGCAGCTTAAAGGAGCTCTCGAAGGGCTACACCTTC.